This T cell receptor (beta chain) originates from a study of shared clonotypes between healthy human individuals. Positively selected for CCR7, the CD45RO-negative cells used as naive CD8 cells excluded terminally differentiated effector memory CD45RA+ cells. Study-wide points: How much donors shared clonotypes was expected to be affected by sequencing depth. Naive subsets tended to show greater estimated richness than memory subsets. Researchers sampled only blood; tissue repertoires likely differ.

The CDR3 is 15 residues long. The germline CDR1 and CDR2 sequences are MGHRA and YSYEKL. The V and J ends lost 2 bases and 3 bases respectively, with 14 bases between them. Splitting of each subset's genomic DNA was done evenly across several immunoSEQ plates. TCRdb's table, derived via immunoSEQ multiplex PCR, lists solely in-frame clones and lacks some. The sample consists of fewer than 1 million clones, around 96% of them appearing once. Comment on this clone: Its antigen is not identified.

The receptor was isolated from a man aged 25 to 40 in good health. The sequencing sample was made of naive CD8+ T cells sorted from blood. The V gene is TRBV4-1, the J gene TRBJ2-7; TRBD1 is a possible D gene (5 bases). As DNA, the CDR3 is TGCGCCAGCAGCCAAAATCAGGGCTTTAACTACGAGCAGTACTTC. Encoded protein: CASSQNQGFNYEQYF.